This note documents a single T cell receptor (beta chain) sequence. The CDR3 is made up of 14 amino acids. Trimming cost V 2 bases and J 5 bases, with 9 bases left between them. Per germline, CDR1 MDHEN and CDR2 SYDVKM. The data originate from a study of blood T cell repertoires in COVID-19. Overall study: Material from acute and convalescent COVID-19 was sourced from the United States, Italy and Spain.

As originally analysed: Scientists estimated how many nucleated cells there were by amplifying reference gene primers. Using immunoSEQ multiplex PCR, the repertoire was profiled, and TCRdb retains in-frame clones only, with some absent. Clone size and V and J calls were adopted from that table, with D and trimming inferred from the DNA. The repertoire holds a few hundred thousand clones, 80% to 90% seen once, with approximately 2% in the top ten. This clonotype was sampled from a man aged 25 to 45 with active or convalescent COVID-19. Source material: peripheral blood. The chain employs TRBV28 and TRBJ2-2; D may be TRBD1 (5 bases). CDR3 in DNA: TGTGCCAGCAGTTTAGTCAGGGCGACCGGGGAGCTGTTTTTT. Residues: CASSLVRATGELFF.